Following are 5 T cell receptor beta chains from one sample sequenced in a study of T cell changes during pregnancy in multiple sclerosis. Clones were read by immunoSEQ multiplex PCR, and TCRdb kept only the in-frame ones, dropping some. The table records about 31,000 clones, about 87% of them present only once. The source material was CD8+ T cells from peripheral blood mononuclear cells, sampled before pregnancy. The receptors here all came from a female donor with multiple sclerosis, enrolled in a pregnancy study.

V and J are TRBV11-2 and TRBJ2-7, with 7 positions matching TRBD1. J gave up 3 bases and V 1 base, and 6 bases lay outside the gene matches. Per germline, CDR1 SGHAT and CDR2 FQNNGV. The CDR3 sequence is 15 residues long. The CDR3: CASSLGRDSLYEQYF. Here the CDR3 DNA reads TGTGCCAGCAGCTTAGGCCGGGACAGCCTCTACGAGCAGTACTTC.

CDR3 protein: CASVEPGLNQPQHF. As DNA, the CDR3 is TGTGCCAGTGTGGAGCCGGGACTCAATCAGCCCCAGCATTTT. The V gene is TRBV19, the J gene TRBJ1-5, with a possible D match to TRBD1 (5 bases). The CDR3 runs to 14 residues. V was trimmed by 8 bases and J by 3 bases, leaving 14 bases between them. Germline loops: CDR1 LNHDA, CDR2 SQIVND (reference sequence). Full variable domain (outside the CDR3, taken from reference TRBV19 and TRBJ1-5): DGGITQSPKYLFRKEGQNVTLSCEQNLNHDAMYWYRQDPGQGLRLIYYSQIVNDFQKGDIAEGYSVSREKKESFPLTVTSAQKNPTAFYLCASVEPGLNQPQHFGDGTRLSIL.

The rearrangement links TRBV5-6 to TRBJ2-7, with D unresolved. V dropped 4 bases and J dropped 0 bases, with 11 bases sitting between them. The CDR3 consists of 14 residues. CDR1 is SGHDT, CDR2 YYEEEE, per germline. The CDR3 DNA is TGTGCCAGCAGCCTAACGCCGAGCTCCTACGAGCAGTACTTC. It specifies CASSLTPSSYEQYF.

This clone was found a few times. The rearrangement links TRBV19 to TRBJ2-2; D is possibly TRBD2 (6 bases). Germline CDR1 is LNHDA and CDR2 is SQIVND (reference sequence). The CDR3 is made up of 14 amino acids. Trimming took 10 bases from V and 7 from J, leaving 19 bases between them. The CDR3 nucleotides read TGTGCCACCCACGACTATCGGGAGAGCGGGGAGCTGTTTTTT. Amino acid sequence: CATHDYRESGELFF.

The chain uses TRBV9 and TRBJ1-3; the D gene is possibly TRBD1 (6 bases). CDR3 length: 15 residues. From germline, CDR1 is SGDLS and CDR2 YYNGEE. V was trimmed by 4 bases and J by 0 bases, leaving 11 bases between them. CDR3 amino acids: CASSPGVNSGNTIYF. CDR3 in DNA: TGTGCCAGCAGCCCAGGGGTGAACTCTGGAAACACCATATATTTT.